These 18 T cell receptor beta chains were all obtained from the same sample, sequenced in a study of blood T cell repertoires in COVID-19 (dated by TCRdb to the early 2020s). The receptor library was made with the immunoSEQ multiplex PCR assay. What TCRdb holds here is the immuneACCESS table cut down to in-frame rearrangements. Part of the clones is not present; checked against another copy, under half of the missing clones reflect an unresolved V gene, and the others are unexplained. Within this sample are about 270,000 clones, with approximately 89% of them counted one time only. Approximately 2.3% of the sample is taken by the ten largest. What was sequenced was peripheral blood. These receptors were obtained from a woman aged 50 to 65 with acute or convalescent COVID-19.

This rearrangement joins TRBV30 to TRBJ2-6; 7 nucleotides align to TRBD1. This CDR3 has 19 amino acids. Losses at the gene ends were 3 bases for V and 0 bases for J; bases not matched to a gene: 14. Germline V gene sequence: CDR1 GTSNPN, CDR2 SVGIG (reference sequence). CDR3 amino acids: CAWRETGVLISSGANVLTF. DNA for the CDR3: TGTGCCTGGAGGGAAACAGGGGTCTTAATTAGCTCTGGGGCCAACGTCCTGACTTTC.

This clone has just one count. The J gene is TRBJ2-7, the V gene TRBV28; the D gene is possibly TRBD2 (5 bases). Between the trimmed V and J ends, which lost 4 bases and 6 bases, there was a span of 22 bases. CDR1 is MDHEN and CDR2 is SYDVKM in the germline V gene. The CDR3 has 16 amino acids. The CDR3 DNA is TGTGCCAGCAGTTCCCCCCTACTAGATCGGGCGCGCGAGCAGTACTTC. Protein sequence: CASSSPLLDRAREQYF.

This clone has only one observation. The chain couples TRBV27 to TRBJ1-4; TRBD1 matches 7 bases. The junction had 7 bases not matched to a gene; V was cut back by 6 bases and J by 0 bases. Germline CDR1 MNHEY, CDR2 SMNVEV (reference sequence). The CDR3 sequence is 16 residues long. The CDR3 spells CASRSYTGATNEKLFF. CDR3 nucleotide sequence: TGTGCCAGCAGGTCTTATACAGGGGCAACTAATGAAAAACTGTTTTTT.

This chain links TRBV6-5 with TRBJ2-3; 7 bases align to TRBD1. With 2 bases clipped from V and 0 bases from J, the junction kept 5 bases outside the gene matches. Germline lookup yields CDR1 MNHEY and CDR2 SVGAGI. The CDR3 has 16 amino acids. The CDR3 is CASSYQPGQSTDTQYF. CDR3 nucleotides: TGTGCCAGCAGTTACCAACCGGGACAGAGCACAGATACGCAGTATTTT.

This clone occurred once. J is TRBJ2-1 and V is TRBV7-9; D is possibly TRBD1 (5 bases). CDR3 length: 13 residues. V shed 4 bases and J shed 4 bases, with 8 bases lying between them. Per germline, CDR1 SEHNR and CDR2 FQNEAQ (reference sequence). The CDR3 DNA reads as TGTGCCAGCAGCTCGACAGTTTACAATGAGCAGTTCTTC. Protein: CASSSTVYNEQFF.

The gene calls are TRBV28 and TRBJ1-2, with 11 nucleotides matching TRBD1. Per germline, CDR1 MDHEN and CDR2 SYDVKM. The trim removed 2 bases at V and 6 bases at J, leaving 5 bases unmatched. The CDR3 sequence is 15 residues long. This chain's CDR3 is CASSLGTGQGDGYTF. The CDR3 DNA reads as TGTGCCAGCAGTTTAGGGACGGGACAGGGGGATGGCTACACCTTC.

The V and J genes are TRBV24-1 and TRBJ2-1; a weak D match, TRBD2 (5 bases). Germline CDR1 and CDR2: KGHDR and SFDVKD. Trimming stripped 1 base from V and 7 bases from J, with 10 bases between. The CDR3 consists of 14 residues. The CDR3 is CATSDLGGFNEQFF. DNA of the CDR3: TGTGCCACCAGTGATTTAGGCGGGTTTAATGAGCAGTTCTTC.

The table lists this clone with a few counts. The J gene is TRBJ2-7, the V gene TRBV5-1, with D perhaps matching TRBD2 (5 bases). Trimming removed 1 base at V and 0 bases at J, with 8 bases between. The CDR3 totals 14 residues. CDR1 and CDR2 from the germline V gene are SGHRS and YFSETQ. Here the CDR3 DNA reads TGCGCCAGCAGCTTGACGGGGAGCTCCTACGAGCAGTACTTC. This gives the protein CASSLTGSSYEQYF.

The gene calls are TRBV18 and TRBJ2-1; 7 positions agree with TRBD1. V shed 4 bases and J 6 bases; nucleotides not matched to a gene: 18. The CDR3 sequence is 18 residues long. In germline, CDR1 is KGHSH, CDR2 LQKENI. The CDR3 region is CASSLLSNADPGGNEQFF. The DNA of the CDR3 is TGTGCCAGCTCACTACTATCAAACGCAGATCCAGGGGGCAATGAGCAGTTCTTC.

The gene calls are TRBV19 and TRBJ2-7, with 7 bases identical to TRBD1. V was pared by 5 bases and J by 5 bases, with 9 bases of the junction left unmatched. Germline V lookup: CDR1 LNHDA, CDR2 SQIVND (reference sequence). This CDR3 has 14 amino acids. This chain's CDR3 is CASSPRGQGDEQYF. Written as DNA, the CDR3 is TGTGCCAGTAGTCCCCGTGGTCAGGGGGACGAGCAGTACTTC.

This clone was counted only a few times. The chain links TRBV11-3 to TRBJ2-3, with TRBD2 identical over 8 bases. This CDR3 is 15 amino acids long. The V gene end was trimmed by 3 bases and the J gene end by 2 bases; junction bases not matched to a gene: 4. CDR1 is SGHNT, CDR2 YENEEA, per germline. The DNA for the CDR3 is TGTGCCAGCAGCTTTAGCGGGGACCCCACAGATACGCAGTATTTT. It yields the protein CASSFSGDPTDTQYF.

This clone came up once. The chain carries TRBV28 and TRBJ1-2, with 10 bases identical to TRBD1. This CDR3 has 14 amino acids. After removal of 10 bases from V and 7 bases from J, the junction contained 12 bases not matched to a gene. Germline CDR1 reads MDHEN; CDR2 reads SYDVKM. The CDR3 loop reads CATGNPGQGGGYTF. For the CDR3, the DNA is TGTGCCACCGGCAACCCAGGACAGGGGGGTGGCTACACCTTC.

Here the CDR3 DNA reads TGTGCCAGCAGTTTATTCAGGGTTTATGATAGTTCACCCCTCCACTTT. The encoded protein is CASSLFRVYDSSPLHF. This chain joins TRBV28 and TRBJ1-6; D may be TRBD1 (5 bases). Trimming pared 1 base from V and 9 bases from J, leaving 16 bases between. This CDR3 contains 16 residues. CDR1 is MDHEN, CDR2 SYDVKM, per germline.

This chain joins TRBV19 and TRBJ2-3; D is possibly TRBD2 (6 bases). Deletions cut 1 base from V and 4 bases from J, with 24 bases between. The CDR3 is 19 amino acids. Germline V gene lookup returns CDR1 LNHDA and CDR2 SQIVND (reference sequence). This chain's CDR3 is CASSIGAHSGRDGADTQYF. For the CDR3, the DNA is TGTGCCAGTAGTATAGGGGCCCACTCTGGGCGGGACGGCGCAGATACGCAGTATTTT.

This chain links TRBV28 with TRBJ2-7, with TRBD2 matching 7 bases. The germline gives CDR1 MDHEN, CDR2 SYDVKM. Unmatched junction bases numbered 12, after V lost 6 bases and J lost 4 bases. The CDR3 consists of 15 residues. The CDR3 nucleotides are TGTGCCAGCAGGCCCCCCGGGCGGGAGTGGTACGAGCAGTACTTC. This encodes CASRPPGREWYEQYF.

DNA for the CDR3: TGTGCCAGCAGTAACGGACAGAGCACCGGGGAGCTGTTTTTT. It specifies CASSNGQSTGELFF. The rearrangement uses TRBV3-1 (or the pseudogene TRBV3-2) and TRBJ2-2, with D tentatively TRBD1 (6 bases). The CDR3 is 14 residues long. The germline gives CDR1 LGHDT, CDR2 YNNKEL (reference sequence). With 6 bases removed from V and 4 bases from J, the gap between germline ends came to 12 bases.

This clone was detected once. The chain employs TRBV5-1 and TRBJ2-1, with D hard to call. The CDR3 length is 14 residues. Germline CDR1 reads SGHRS; CDR2 reads YFSETQ. Deletions cut 0 bases from V and 5 bases from J, with 9 bases between. CDR3 DNA sequence: TGCGCCAGCAGCTTGGGTCCATCCAACAATGAGCAGTTCTTC. It specifies CASSLGPSNNEQFF.

CDR3 DNA sequence: TGCGCCAGCAGCTTGGGACAGACCAGCTCCTACAATGAGCAGTTCTTC. Amino acids: CASSLGQTSSYNEQFF. The V and J genes are TRBV5-1 and TRBJ2-1; tentatively, D is TRBD1 (5 bases). Germline V lookup: CDR1 SGHRS, CDR2 YFSETQ. The CDR3 is 16 amino acids. V was trimmed by 0 bases and J by 0 bases, leaving 10 bases between them.